These 3 T cell receptor beta chains came from one sample sequenced in a study of blood T cell repertoires in COVID-19. Using immunoSEQ multiplex PCR, the repertoire was profiled, and TCRdb retains in-frame clones only, with some absent. The profile shows some 200,000 clones, more than 75% of them singletons. Sequenced input: peripheral blood. These receptors were obtained from a woman in her thirties or forties with acute or convalescent COVID-19.

The gene calls are TRBV21-1 and TRBJ2-7; the table's TRBD1 call for D was not verified on the DNA. TRBV21-1 is assigned pseudogene status. The CDR3 contains 17 residues. The CDR3 region has the DNA TGTGCCAGCAGCAAGGGTCCAGGACAGGGCGATTCTTACGAGCAGTACTTC. Translation: CASSKGPGQGDSYEQYF.

The J gene is TRBJ1-2, the V gene TRBV18; TRBD1 is a possible D gene (5 bases). Germline assignment: CDR1 KGHSH and CDR2 LQKENI. The CDR3 sequence is 15 residues long. V shed 2 bases and J shed 1 base, with 11 bases lying between them. The CDR3 reads CASSPGAPLNYGYTF. The CDR3 DNA is TGTGCCAGCTCACCAGGGGCTCCCCTTAACTATGGCTACACCTTC.

This clone showed up just once. The genes are TRBV4-1 and TRBJ1-4; D may be TRBD1 (5 bases). Looked up from germline, CDR1 is MGHRA and CDR2 is YSYEKL. The CDR3 length is 13 residues. Deletions cut 4 bases from V and 11 bases from J, with 14 bases between. CDR3 sequence (DNA): TGCGCCAGCAGCCCCCCGGACCGGGGGAAACTGTTTTTT. Protein: CASSPPDRGKLFF.